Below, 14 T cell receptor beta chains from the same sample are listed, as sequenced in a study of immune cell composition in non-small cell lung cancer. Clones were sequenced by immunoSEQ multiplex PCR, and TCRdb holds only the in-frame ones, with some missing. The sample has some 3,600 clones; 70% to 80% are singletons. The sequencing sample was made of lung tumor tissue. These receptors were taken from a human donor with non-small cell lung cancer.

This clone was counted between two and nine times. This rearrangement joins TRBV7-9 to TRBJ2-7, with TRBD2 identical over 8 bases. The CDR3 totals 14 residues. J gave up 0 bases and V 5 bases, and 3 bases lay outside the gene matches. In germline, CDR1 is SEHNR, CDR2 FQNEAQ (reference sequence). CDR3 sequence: CASSLLADSYEQYF. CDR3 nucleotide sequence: TGTGCCAGCAGCCTACTAGCGGACTCCTACGAGCAGTACTTC.

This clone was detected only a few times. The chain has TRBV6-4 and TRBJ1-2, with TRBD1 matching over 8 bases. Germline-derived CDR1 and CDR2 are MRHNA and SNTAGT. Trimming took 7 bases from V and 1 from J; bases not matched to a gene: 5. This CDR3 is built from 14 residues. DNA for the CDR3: TGTGCCAGCACCCAGGGGGCCCTTAACTATGGCTACACCTTC. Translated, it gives CASTQGALNYGYTF.

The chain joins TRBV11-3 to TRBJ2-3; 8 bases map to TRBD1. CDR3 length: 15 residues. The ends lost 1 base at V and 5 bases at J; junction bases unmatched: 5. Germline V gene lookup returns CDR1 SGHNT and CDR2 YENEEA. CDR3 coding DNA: TGTGCCAGCAGCTTAGGGACAGGGTGGAAAGATACGCAGTATTTT. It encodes CASSLGTGWKDTQYF.

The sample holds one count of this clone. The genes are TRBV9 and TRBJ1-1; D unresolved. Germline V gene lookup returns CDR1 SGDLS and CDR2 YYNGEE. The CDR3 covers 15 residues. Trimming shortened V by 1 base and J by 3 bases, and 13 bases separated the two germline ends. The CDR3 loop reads CASSVKPGADTEAFF. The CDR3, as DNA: TGTGCCAGCAGCGTAAAACCGGGTGCGGACACTGAAGCTTTCTTT.

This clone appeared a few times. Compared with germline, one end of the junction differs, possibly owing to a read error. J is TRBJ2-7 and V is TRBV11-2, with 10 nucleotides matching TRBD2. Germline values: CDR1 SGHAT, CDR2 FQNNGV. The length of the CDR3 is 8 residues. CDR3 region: CAKRGGDF. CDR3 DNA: TGTGCCAAGCGGGGGGGAGACTTC.

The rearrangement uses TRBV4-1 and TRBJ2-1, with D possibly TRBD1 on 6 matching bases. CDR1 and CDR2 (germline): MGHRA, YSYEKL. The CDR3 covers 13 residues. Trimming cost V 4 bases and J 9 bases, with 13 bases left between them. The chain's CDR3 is CASSLTVGGEQFF. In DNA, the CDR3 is TGCGCCAGCAGCCTTACAGTAGGGGGTGAGCAGTTCTTC.

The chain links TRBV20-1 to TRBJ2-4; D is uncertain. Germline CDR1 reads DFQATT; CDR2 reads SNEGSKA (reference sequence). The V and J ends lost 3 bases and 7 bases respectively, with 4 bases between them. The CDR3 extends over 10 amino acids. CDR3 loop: CSASLNIQYF. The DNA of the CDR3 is TGCAGTGCTAGCTTGAACATTCAGTACTTC.

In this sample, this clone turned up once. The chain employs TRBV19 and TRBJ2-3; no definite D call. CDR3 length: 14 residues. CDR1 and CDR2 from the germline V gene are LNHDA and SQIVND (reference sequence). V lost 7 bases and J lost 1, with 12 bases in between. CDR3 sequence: CASIEQPGTDTQYF. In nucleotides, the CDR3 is TGTGCCAGTATTGAACAGCCAGGCACAGATACGCAGTATTTT.

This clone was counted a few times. Here the CDR3 reads CASSEGDRSSDTQYF. The DNA of the CDR3 is TGTGCCAGCAGTGAAGGGGACAGGTCATCAGATACGCAGTATTTT. This chain links TRBV6-1 with TRBJ2-3; 8 nucleotides match TRBD1. This CDR3 comprises 15 residues. Germline CDR1 is MNHNS and CDR2 is SASEGT. The ends lost 1 base at V and 4 bases at J; junction bases unmatched: 4.

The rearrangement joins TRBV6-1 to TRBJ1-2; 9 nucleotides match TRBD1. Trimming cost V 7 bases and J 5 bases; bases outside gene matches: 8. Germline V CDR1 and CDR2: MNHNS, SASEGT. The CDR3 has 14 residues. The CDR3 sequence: CASTETGGLYGYTF. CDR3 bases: TGTGCCAGCACTGAGACAGGGGGATTATATGGCTACACCTTC.

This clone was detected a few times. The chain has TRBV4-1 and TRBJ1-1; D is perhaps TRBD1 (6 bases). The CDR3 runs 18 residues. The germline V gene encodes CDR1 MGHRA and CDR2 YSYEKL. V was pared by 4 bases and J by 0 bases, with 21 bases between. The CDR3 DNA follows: TGCGCCAGCAGCCGAAAGATGGGGGATAGGGACATGAACACTGAAGCTTTCTTT. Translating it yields CASSRKMGDRDMNTEAFF.

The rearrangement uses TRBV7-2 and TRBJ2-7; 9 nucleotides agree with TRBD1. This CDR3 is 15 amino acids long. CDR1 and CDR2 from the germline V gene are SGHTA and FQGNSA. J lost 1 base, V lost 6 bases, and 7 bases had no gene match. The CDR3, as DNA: TGTGCCAGCAGTTTTGGACAGGGGCCATCCTACGAGCAGTACTTC. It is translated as CASSFGQGPSYEQYF.

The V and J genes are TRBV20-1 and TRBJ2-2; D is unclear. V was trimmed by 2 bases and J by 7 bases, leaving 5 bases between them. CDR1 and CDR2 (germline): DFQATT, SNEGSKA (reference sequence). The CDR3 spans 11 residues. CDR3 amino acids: CSARLFGELFF. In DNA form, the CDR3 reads TGCAGTGCTAGACTGTTCGGGGAGCTGTTTTTT.

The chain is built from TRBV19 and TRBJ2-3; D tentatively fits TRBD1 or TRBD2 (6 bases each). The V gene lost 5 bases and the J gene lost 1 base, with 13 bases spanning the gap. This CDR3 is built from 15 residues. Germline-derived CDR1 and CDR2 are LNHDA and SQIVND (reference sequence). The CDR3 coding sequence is TGTGCCAGTAGTTGGGACGGGGGCGGCACAGATACGCAGTATTTT. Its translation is CASSWDGGGTDTQYF.